This T cell receptor beta chain was captured in a study of shared clonotypes between healthy human individuals. Worth noting for this clone: The antigen remains undetermined. Other DNA sequences from this sample encode an identical CDR3 as well.

CD45RO-negative cells were positively selected for CCR7, leaving out terminally differentiated effector memory CD45RA+ cells. Donors were healthy HIV-negative adults without recently reported acute infections or vaccinations. There were only Caucasian adults among the donors, and all lived in Nashville, Tennessee. CDR1 LGHNA and CDR2 YNFKEQ come from the germline V gene. J was trimmed by 4 bases and V by 4 bases; bases with no gene match: 2. CDR3 length: 14 residues. General study findings and limits: Large depth notwithstanding, sorted-subset sequencing proved incomplete by rarefaction. The four-donor shared clonotypes exceeded non-shared clonotypes in generation probability, with non-shared ones scoring lower.

The method was immunoSEQ multiplex PCR; TCRdb's version includes in-frame clones alone and lacks a portion of them. Among around 610,000 clones, about 96% were seen once, and the ten largest hold more than 0.085%. This clonotype originated in a woman in her 30s in good health. The sequenced material came from naive CD8+ T cells sorted from blood. The J gene is TRBJ2-7, the V gene TRBV4-2; 12 bases line up with TRBD2. The CDR3 here is CASSPGTSGYEQYF. For the CDR3, the DNA is TGTGCCAGCAGCCCGGGGACTAGCGGGTACGAGCAGTACTTC.